This TCR beta chain is drawn from a study of T cell responses to AZD1222 COVID-19 vaccine. Study results and limitations: Donors skewed white British and female; clonal diversity was possibly underestimated. The peak T cell response came first, and repertoires were sampled only after it. Baseline testing showed seropositivity in only six or seven AZD1222 recipients.

The germline V gene has CDR1 MGHRA and CDR2 YSYEKL. The CDR3 consists of 15 residues. V lost 0 bases and J 5 bases, leaving 13 bases between the germline ends. The repertoire was sequenced with immunoSEQ multiplex PCR; TCRdb's copy has only in-frame clones and lacks some. This table holds over 95,000 clones, around nine tenths found once. The sample holds a few counts of this clone. Its target is unknown. This sequence originates from an adult in good health. The sequences come from peripheral blood, collected on day 0 of AZD1222 vaccination. This sequence joins TRBV4-1 and TRBJ2-5; maybe TRBD1 (6 bases). The chain's CDR3 is CASSQEGGAGETQYF. DNA of the CDR3: TGCGCCAGCAGCCAAGAAGGGGGTGCTGGGGAGACCCAGTACTTC.